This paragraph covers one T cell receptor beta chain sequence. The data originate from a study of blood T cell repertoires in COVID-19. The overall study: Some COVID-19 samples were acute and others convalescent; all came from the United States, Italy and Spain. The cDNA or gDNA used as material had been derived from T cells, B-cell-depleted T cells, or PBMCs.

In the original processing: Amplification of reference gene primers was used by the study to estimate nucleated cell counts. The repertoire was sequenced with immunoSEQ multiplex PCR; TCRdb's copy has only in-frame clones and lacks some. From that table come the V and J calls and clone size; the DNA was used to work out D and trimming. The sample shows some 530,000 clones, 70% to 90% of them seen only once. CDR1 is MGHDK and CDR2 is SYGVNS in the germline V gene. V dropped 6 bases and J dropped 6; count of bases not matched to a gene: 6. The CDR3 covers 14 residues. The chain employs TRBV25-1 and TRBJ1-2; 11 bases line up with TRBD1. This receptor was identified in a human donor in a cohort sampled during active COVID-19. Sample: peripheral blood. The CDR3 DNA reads TGTGCCAGCAGGGGACAGGGGGGTGTACATGGCTACACCTTC. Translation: CASRGQGGVHGYTF.